The 18 T cell receptor beta chains listed next were all sequenced from one sample in a study of shared clonotypes between healthy human individuals. Clones were read by immunoSEQ multiplex PCR, and TCRdb kept only the in-frame ones, dropping some. The sample contains 800,000 to 1,200,000 clones, roughly 74% of which appear only once. Sample: memory CD4+ T cells from PBMCs. Noted subset: CD45RA-negative fraction. These receptors all stem from a man younger than 30 in good health. Some clones in this sample may be carry-over from other donors' samples.

The chain uses TRBV7-6 and TRBJ1-4; 7 bases are a match to TRBD1. V lost 7 bases to trimming and J lost 8 bases; unmatched junction nucleotides: 10. Germline CDR1 and CDR2: SGHVS and FNYEAQ. This CDR3 has 14 residues. The CDR3 sequence is CASTTGTVGEKLFF. Written as DNA, the CDR3 is TGTGCCAGCACCACCGGGACAGTAGGGGAAAAACTGTTTTTT.

CDR3 residues: CARSRMGRERGEQFF. The CDR3 region has the DNA TGTGCCAGAAGCAGGATGGGGCGGGAAAGGGGTGAGCAGTTCTTC. The V call is TRBV5-3, the J call TRBJ2-1; the D gene is possibly TRBD2 (6 bases). TRBV5-3 is sorted into the ORF group, with uncertain function. Trimming pared 4 bases from V and 9 bases from J, leaving 20 bases between. The CDR3 covers 15 residues.

As concerns this clone: Since a far larger clone is one base different, this is likely a read error. The identical CDR3 is also encoded by other nucleotide sequences in the sample. This sequence joins TRBV11-2 and TRBJ2-2; tentative D call: TRBD2 (6 bases). The length of the CDR3 is 16 residues. Germline CDR1 SGHAT, CDR2 FQNNGV. V lost 5 bases, J lost 4 bases, and 17 bases lay in between. The CDR3 is CASSTAGPSSTGELFF. The CDR3 DNA follows: TGTGCCAGCAGCACGGCGGGGCCAAGTAGCACCGGGGAGCTGTTTTTT.

Concerning this clone itself: The same CDR3 is also encoded by other DNA sequences in this sample. The chain uses TRBV7-2 and TRBJ1-3; no firm D call. Trimming removed 3 bases at V and 4 bases at J, with 4 bases between. Germline V CDR1 and CDR2: SGHTA, FQGNSA. CDR3 length: 12 amino acids. CDR3 sequence reads: CASSFSGNTIYF. The CDR3 coding sequence is TGTGCCAGCAGCTTCTCCGGAAACACCATATATTTT.

V is TRBV5-8 and J is TRBJ2-7; maybe TRBD2 (7 bases). Deletions cut 7 bases from V and 2 bases from J, with 16 bases between. The CDR3 has 14 amino acids. CDR1 and CDR2 from the germline V gene are SGHTS and YDEGEE. For the CDR3, the DNA is TGTGCCAGCCACCGAGGGGGGGCGGCCTACGAGCAGTACTTC. Protein product: CASHRGGAAYEQYF.

The V gene is TRBV7-9, the J gene TRBJ2-7; no clear D gene. CDR1 SEHNR and CDR2 FQNEAQ come from the germline V gene (reference sequence). CDR3 length: 15 residues. Trimming removed 2 bases at V and 5 bases at J, with 16 bases between. As DNA, the CDR3 is TGTGCCAGCAGCTTACGTCCCCAGGTCAGCGACGAGCAGTACTTC. Protein sequence: CASSLRPQVSDEQYF.

This clone occurred once. Other DNA sequences in this sample translate to the same CDR3. This rearrangement joins TRBV5-5 to TRBJ1-1, with 9 bases lining up with TRBD1. J was trimmed by 4 bases and V by 3 bases; bases with no gene match: 4. This CDR3 has 14 residues. Per the germline V gene, CDR1 is SGHKS and CDR2 is YYEKEE (reference sequence). For the CDR3, the DNA is TGTGCCAGCAGCTCCCAGACAGGGGGCACTGAAGCTTTCTTT. It yields the protein CASSSQTGGTEAFF. The entire variable domain, with the rest obtained from reference TRBV5-5 and TRBJ1-1, is as follows: DAGVTQSPTHLIKTRGQQVTLRCSPISGHKSVSWYQQVLGQGPQFIFQYYEKEERGRGNFPDRFSARQFPNYSSELNVNALLLGDSALYLCASSSQTGGTEAFFGQGTRLTVV.

This clone was recorded a few times. The chain uses TRBV28 and TRBJ2-7; weak D call: TRBD2 (6 bases). Germline-derived CDR1 and CDR2 are MDHEN and SYDVKM. V was clipped by 5 bases and J by 3 bases, with 17 bases between them. This CDR3 comprises 15 residues. For the CDR3, the DNA is TGTGCCAGCAGTCCTGCGGGGCTATCTAACTACGAGCAGTACTTC. It yields the protein CASSPAGLSNYEQYF.

J is TRBJ2-1 and V is TRBV28; no clear D. Germline V gene lookup returns CDR1 MDHEN and CDR2 SYDVKM. The CDR3 has 11 residues. V lost 7 bases and J 8 bases, leaving 9 bases between the germline ends. The CDR3 nucleotides read TGTGCCAGCACCACTCGGCATGAGCAGTTCTTC. Protein product: CASTTRHEQFF.

The chain has TRBV5-1 and TRBJ1-1; 9 bases line up with TRBD1. CDR1 and CDR2 from the germline V gene are SGHRS and YFSETQ. V trimming: 4 bases; J trimming: 3 bases; junction bases outside the gene matches: 7. CDR3 length: 15 residues. DNA for the CDR3: TGCGCCAGCAGCACTGGACAGGGGTGGGACACTGAAGCTTTCTTT. Its protein is CASSTGQGWDTEAFF.

This clone has only a few counts. This sequence joins TRBV7-3 and TRBJ2-1; 10 nucleotides align to TRBD1. There are 13 residues in the CDR3. From germline, CDR1 is SGHTA and CDR2 FQGTGA. The ends lost 5 bases at V and 7 bases at J; junction bases unmatched: 2. The CDR3 DNA reads TGTGCCAGCAGCAGACAGGGGGCGAATGAGCAGTTCTTC. Protein product: CASSRQGANEQFF.

Comments on this clone: The sample has other DNA sequences that encode this CDR3 too. CDR3 coding DNA: TGTGCCAGCAGCGTAGATGAAGGTCAGCCCCAGCATTTT. Protein sequence: CASSVDEGQPQHF. The chain carries TRBV9 and TRBJ1-5; D is ambiguous. CDR3 length: 13 residues. CDR1 and CDR2 (germline): SGDLS, YYNGEE. Trimming removed 0 bases from V and 6 bases from J, with 7 bases in between.

The CDR3 sequence is CASRDRGQPNEKLFF. CDR3 coding DNA: TGTGCCAGCAGGGACAGGGGGCAGCCTAATGAAAAACTGTTTTTT. This rearrangement joins TRBV2 to TRBJ1-4; 11 nucleotides align to TRBD1. CDR3 length: 15 residues. Germline assignment: CDR1 SNHLY and CDR2 FYNNEI. The junction had 3 bases not matched to a gene; V was cut back by 6 bases and J by 3 bases.

This clone was recorded a few times. The chain uses TRBV7-6 and TRBJ2-2, with D perhaps matching TRBD2 (7 bases). The CDR3 has 17 residues. Germline values: CDR1 SGHVS, CDR2 FNYEAQ. V gave up 2 bases and J gave up 4 bases, with 17 bases separating them. CDR3 region: CASSLQPGGRGTGELFF. CDR3 DNA sequence: TGTGCCAGCAGCTTACAACCCGGGGGGCGCGGCACCGGGGAGCTGTTTTTT.

The chain links TRBV10-3 to TRBJ2-7, with 8 bases lining up with TRBD2. The CDR3 is made up of 11 amino acids. Losses at the gene ends were 10 bases for V and 3 bases for J; bases not matched to a gene: 2. Germline CDR1 is ENHRY and CDR2 is SYGVKD. The CDR3 bases are TGTGCCACGGGACTAGACTACGAGCAGTACTTC. Protein sequence: CATGLDYEQYF.

CDR3 residues: CASSESGRENTEAFF. The CDR3 DNA sequence: TGCGCCAGCAGTGAGTCCGGGAGGGAGAACACTGAAGCTTTCTTT. The rearrangement uses TRBV10-1 and TRBJ1-1, with D unclear. Trimming pared 0 bases from V and 1 base from J, leaving 9 bases between. This CDR3 contains 15 residues. Germline-derived CDR1 and CDR2 are WNHNN and SYGVQD (reference sequence).

This clone has more than one count but fewer than ten. The chain carries TRBV9 and TRBJ1-1; TRBD1 agrees at 7 bases. V lost 3 bases, J lost 2 bases, and 4 bases stayed unmatched. This CDR3 has 14 residues. CDR1 is SGDLS, CDR2 YYNGEE, per germline. The chain's CDR3 is CASSGTGVNTEAFF. The CDR3 DNA sequence: TGTGCCAGCAGCGGAACAGGGGTAAACACTGAAGCTTTCTTT.

V and J are TRBV7-7 and TRBJ2-5; TRBD1 aligns across 8 bases. The CDR3 contains 18 residues. With 5 bases clipped from V and 2 bases from J, the junction kept 16 bases outside the gene matches. Germline V gene sequence: CDR1 SSHAT, CDR2 FNYEAQ (reference sequence). CDR3: CASSPGGATGGSQETQYF. As DNA, the CDR3 is TGTGCCAGCAGCCCCGGAGGAGCTACAGGGGGAAGTCAAGAGACCCAGTACTTC.